This T cell receptor beta chain is from a study of post-analysis software for immune sequencing data. About the research overall: Secondary progressive, relapsing-remitting and progressive-relapsing multiple sclerosis were among the included disease courses. Overall study results and limits: In patients, TRBV5-6, TRBV5-1 and TRBV20-1 belonged to four or five TRBV segments found more frequently than in controls.

The CDR3 loop spans 14 amino acids. With 6 bases removed from V and 0 bases from J, the gap between germline ends came to 10 bases. Germline CDR1 is MNHEY and CDR2 is SVGAGI. Prepared TCR beta cDNA libraries contained unique molecular identifiers. One entry per CDR3 protein results from TCRdb running MiXCR on the PCR reads. The sample includes about 260,000 distinct CDR3 sequences, about 40% of them seen just once. On this clonotype: Antigen unknown.

The chain joins TRBV6-5 to TRBJ2-3; D may be TRBD1 (5 bases). The TCR was taken from a girl under 18 with multiple sclerosis. Sequencing used blood. The CDR3 loop reads CASRATESTDTQYF. In DNA, the CDR3 is TGTGCCAGCAGGGCGACAGAAAGCACAGATACGCAGTATTTT.